The sequence of this TCR beta chain was determined in a study of cytomegalovirus exposure and HLA in healthy donors. Study-level results: The study flagged around 160 TCR beta chains as cytomegalovirus-associated.

On this clone: Its antigen is unidentified.

CDR3 length: 14 amino acids. Germline lookup yields CDR1 SGHRS and CDR2 YFSETQ. The J segment lost 0 bases and the V segment lost 4 bases, leaving 2 bases of the junction unmatched. Both 60 Vbeta primers and 13 Jbeta primers went into the PCR. Authors' analysis steps: Among the unique TCR beta chains that a later analysis counted, about 84 million in all, 9.5 million to 11 million were shared. Generated by immunoSEQ multiplex PCR, the TCRdb table keeps only in-frame clones and is missing some. The DNA gave D and trimming, while V, J and clone size come from that table. The table includes 70,000 to 80,000 clones, 78% detected once.

The source is a woman aged 40 to 50 in good health and CMV-seropositive. Sequenced input: PBMCs. The V call is TRBV5-1, the J call TRBJ2-3, with 7 nucleotides matching TRBD1. CDR3 in amino acids: CASSRQGSTDTQYF. CDR3 coding DNA: TGCGCCAGCAGCCGACAGGGAAGCACAGATACGCAGTATTTT.